The 30 T cell receptor beta chains listed next were all sequenced from one sample in a study of blood T cell repertoires in COVID-19. Sequencing was performed with immunoSEQ multiplex PCR; in TCRdb, only in-frame clones are kept and a portion is missing. The data contain about 360,000 clones, approximately 86% of them singletons. Sequenced input: peripheral blood. The source is a human donor in a cohort sampled during active COVID-19.

Worth noting for this clone: In the same sample, other DNA sequences code for this CDR3. V gene TRBV4-1 combines with J gene TRBJ2-7; D is possibly TRBD1 (6 bases). V lost 2 bases to trimming and J lost 1 base, with 9 bases between them. The length of the CDR3 is 14 residues. The V gene's germline CDR1 is MGHRA and CDR2 YSYEKL. The CDR3 bases are TGCGCCAGCAGCCAAACTACAGGGTCCTACGAGCAGTACTTC. This gives the protein CASSQTTGSYEQYF.

V is TRBV5-1 and J is TRBJ1-2, with 7 nucleotides matching TRBD1. V dropped 1 base and J dropped 0; count of bases not matched to a gene: 3. The length of the CDR3 is 15 residues. Germline CDR1 SGHRS, CDR2 YFSETQ. The CDR3 loop reads CASSLSGQSNYGYTF. The DNA of the CDR3 is TGCGCCAGCAGCTTGTCGGGACAGTCTAACTATGGCTACACCTTC. Filled out from reference TRBV5-1 and TRBJ1-2, the complete variable domain reads KAGVTQTPRYLIKTRGQQVTLSCSPISGHRSVSWYQQTPGQGLQFLFEYFSETQRNKGNFPGRFSGRQFSNSRSEMNVSTLELGDSALYLCASSLSGQSNYGYTFGSGTRLTVV.

CDR3 sequence: CASSKDPGTGGLNEQFF. The CDR3 DNA sequence: TGTGCCAGCAGCAAAGACCCCGGGACAGGGGGTCTGAATGAGCAGTTCTTC. This chain links TRBV21-1 with TRBJ2-1; the table calls TRBD1, which could not be checked here. TRBV21-1 represents a pseudogene. The CDR3 sequence is 17 residues long.

V gene TRBV28 combines with J gene TRBJ2-5; TRBD2 agrees at 8 bases. The CDR3 runs 16 residues. Germline V CDR1 and CDR2: MDHEN, SYDVKM. V lost 3 bases and J lost 2; bases outside the gene matches: 8. This CDR3 is CASSLWAGGNQETQYF. The CDR3 coding sequence is TGTGCCAGCAGTTTGTGGGCGGGAGGCAATCAAGAGACCCAGTACTTC.

Only a few counts were recorded for this clone. The V gene is TRBV11-2, the J gene TRBJ2-5, with a tentative D call TRBD1 (7 bases). Germline CDR1 SGHAT, CDR2 FQNNGV. This CDR3 has 17 amino acids. Trimming took 5 bases from V and 2 from J, leaving 21 bases between them. The CDR3 sequence is CASSQGSGGPRQETQYF. The CDR3 DNA sequence: TGTGCCAGCAGCCAGGGGTCAGGGGGGCCGCGACAAGAGACCCAGTACTTC.

V gene TRBV27 combines with J gene TRBJ1-2; 12 bases map to TRBD1. The germline gives CDR1 MNHEY, CDR2 SMNVEV (reference sequence). J lost 4 bases, V lost 4 bases, and 10 bases had no gene match. The CDR3 totals 17 residues. Here the CDR3 DNA reads TGTGCCAGCAGTTCCGTAGGGACAGGGGGCTATAGCTATGGCTACACCTTC. It codes for CASSSVGTGGYSYGYTF.

The rearrangement links TRBV7-8 to TRBJ1-1, with D hard to call. Trimming shortened V by 5 bases and J by 7 bases, and 14 bases separated the two germline ends. In germline, CDR1 is SGHVS, CDR2 FQNEAQ. This CDR3 spans 13 amino acids. CDR3 sequence reads: CASSRGGRREAFF. In DNA form, the CDR3 reads TGTGCCAGCAGCCGTGGAGGGAGGCGTGAAGCTTTCTTT.

The chain is built from TRBV7-5 and TRBJ1-1; TRBD1 is taken as the D call from the table, unchecked against the DNA. TRBV7-5 has pseudogene status. The CDR3 has 12 amino acids. CDR3 in amino acids: CARSLVPGGAFF. CDR3 in DNA: TGTGCCAGAAGCTTAGTGCCAGGGGGTGCTTTCTTT.

The gene calls are TRBV28 and TRBJ2-7; possible D gene TRBD1, 7 bases. The CDR3 length is 15 residues. V lost 3 bases and J lost 4, with 16 bases in between. Germline V lookup: CDR1 MDHEN, CDR2 SYDVKM. The CDR3 DNA sequence: TGTGCCAGCAGTTTGTGGCAGGGGGGAGAATACGAGCAGTACTTC. Amino acids: CASSLWQGGEYEQYF.

The chain uses TRBV29-1 and TRBJ1-4; TRBD1 matches 9 bases. V was pared by 5 bases and J by 5 bases, with 6 bases of the junction left unmatched. The CDR3 runs to 14 residues. Germline V gene sequence: CDR1 SQVTM, CDR2 ANQGSEA. CDR3 in amino acids: CSVRDRDPNEKLFF. The CDR3 DNA follows: TGCAGCGTTCGGGACAGGGATCCAAATGAAAAACTGTTTTTT.

The chain couples TRBV19 to TRBJ1-1; perhaps TRBD1 as D (6 bases). Germline CDR1 is LNHDA and CDR2 is SQIVND (reference sequence). The CDR3 length is 13 residues. V shed 3 bases and J shed 6 bases, with 11 bases lying between them. The CDR3 loop is CASSMNRDAEAFF. The CDR3 DNA is TGTGCCAGTAGTATGAACAGGGATGCTGAAGCTTTCTTT.

V is TRBV27 and J is TRBJ2-7, with D possibly being TRBD1 (5 bases). Trimming took off 5 bases at V and 4 bases at J, with 9 bases between the two ends. Germline V gene data show CDR1 as MNHEY and CDR2 as SMNVEV (reference sequence). The CDR3 contains 12 residues. As DNA, the CDR3 is TGTGCCAGCAGTCCAGACAGATACGAGCAGTACTTC. Protein sequence: CASSPDRYEQYF.

This chain connects TRBV7-9 to TRBJ2-5; 9 positions match TRBD1. Germline assignment: CDR1 SEHNR and CDR2 FQNEAQ (reference sequence). The CDR3 extends over 15 amino acids. Trimming took 5 bases from V and 5 from J; bases not matched to a gene: 9. The CDR3 DNA sequence: TGTGCCAGCAGCCAAACAGGGGGCGCTAGGGAGACCCAGTACTTC. This sequence encodes CASSQTGGARETQYF. Full variable domain (rest looked up from reference TRBV7-9 and TRBJ2-5): DTGVSQNPRHKITKRGQNVTFRCDPISEHNRLYWYRQTLGQGPEFLTYFQNEAQLEKSRLLSDRFSAERPKGSFSTLEIQRTEQGDSAMYLCASSQTGGARETQYFGPGTRLLVL.

The chain links TRBV20-1 to TRBJ2-7, with 14 bases that match TRBD2. The V segment lost 3 bases and the J segment 4 bases; nucleotides outside the gene matches: 8. The CDR3 totals 16 residues. Germline CDR1 DFQATT, CDR2 SNEGSKA (reference sequence). CDR3: CSASRGLAGDFYEQYF. The CDR3 region has the DNA TGCAGTGCTAGTCGGGGACTAGCGGGAGATTTTTACGAGCAGTACTTC.

This clone was picked up one time. The chain has TRBV5-8 and TRBJ1-1; D is unresolved. V lost 0 bases and J lost 4, with 10 bases in between. This CDR3 has 14 residues. Germline assignment: CDR1 SGHTS and CDR2 YDEGEE. The chain's CDR3 is CASSLGAISTEAFF. DNA of the CDR3: TGTGCCAGCAGCTTGGGGGCGATAAGCACTGAAGCTTTCTTT.

V gene TRBV20-1 combines with J gene TRBJ1-1; 9 bases are a match to TRBD1. V dropped 5 bases and J dropped 10; count of bases not matched to a gene: 5. Germline V gives CDR1 DFQATT, CDR2 SNEGSKA (reference sequence). The CDR3 length is 11 residues. CDR3: CSAPSQGAAFF. CDR3 nucleotides: TGCAGTGCTCCTTCACAGGGGGCAGCTTTCTTT.

This rearrangement joins TRBV12-3 or TRBV12-4 to TRBJ1-2; D unclear. CDR3 length: 12 amino acids. V gave up 7 bases and J gave up 8 bases, with 14 bases separating them. CDR3 bases: TGTGCCAGCACTTTCAGGAGGTCGGGCTACACCTTC. It encodes CASTFRRSGYTF.

The chain is built from TRBV14 and TRBJ2-4, with 7 bases identical to TRBD1. After removal of 4 bases from V and 10 bases from J, the junction contained 7 bases not matched to a gene. Germline V gene sequence: CDR1 SGHDN, CDR2 FVKESK. The CDR3 has 13 amino acids. In DNA form, the CDR3 reads TGTGCCAGCAGCCTTCAAACAGGGGCAATTCAGTACTTC. Translated, it gives CASSLQTGAIQYF.

V usage is TRBV2 and J usage is TRBJ2-1; 8 positions match TRBD2. Germline V gene sequence: CDR1 SNHLY, CDR2 FYNNEI. This CDR3 region has 14 residues. Trimming cost V 10 bases and J 4 bases; bases outside gene matches: 9. This CDR3 reads CATAETSAYNEQFF. The CDR3, as DNA: TGTGCCACCGCAGAGACTAGCGCTTACAATGAGCAGTTCTTC.

The chain links TRBV6-1 to TRBJ1-2; D is uncertain. The CDR3 totals 13 residues. V gave up 1 base and J gave up 7 bases, with 10 bases separating them. Germline assignment: CDR1 MNHNS and CDR2 SASEGT. Here the CDR3 reads CASSEGQVFGYTF. The DNA of the CDR3 is TGTGCCAGCAGTGAAGGGCAGGTTTTTGGCTACACCTTC.

The chain couples TRBV9 to TRBJ2-1, with D possibly TRBD1 on 6 matching bases. With 5 bases removed from V and 0 bases from J, the gap between germline ends came to 18 bases. The CDR3 contains 17 residues. CDR1 SGDLS and CDR2 YYNGEE come from the germline V gene. CDR3 loop: CASSNSQQGSSYNEQFF. The CDR3 nucleotides read TGTGCCAGCAGTAATAGCCAACAGGGAAGCTCCTACAATGAGCAGTTCTTC.

The chain combines TRBV7-9 with TRBJ1-5, with 7 bases identical to TRBD1. The ends lost 4 bases at V and 7 bases at J; junction bases unmatched: 7. CDR3 length: 14 amino acids. The V gene's germline CDR1 is SEHNR and CDR2 FQNEAQ (reference sequence). CDR3 nucleotides: TGTGCCAGCAGCTCGGGACAGCTCGGACAGCCCCAGCATTTT. Its protein product is CASSSGQLGQPQHF.

This clone was found once. V is TRBV19 and J is TRBJ2-7; D might be TRBD2 (6 bases). The germline gives CDR1 LNHDA, CDR2 SQIVND (reference sequence). The CDR3 is 15 amino acids. V was trimmed by 5 bases and J by 2 bases, leaving 16 bases between them. The DNA of the CDR3 is TGTGCCAGTAGTCCCGGGCGGGACCTGACCTACGAGCAGTACTTC. Translation: CASSPGRDLTYEQYF. Using reference TRBV19 and TRBJ2-7 for the parts outside the CDR3, the full variable domain is DGGITQSPKYLFRKEGQNVTLSCEQNLNHDAMYWYRQDPGQGLRLIYYSQIVNDFQKGDIAEGYSVSREKKESFPLTVTSAQKNPTAFYLCASSPGRDLTYEQYFGPGTRLTVT.

The chain couples TRBV9 to TRBJ2-2; maybe TRBD1 (6 bases). The CDR3 covers 12 residues. CDR1 SGDLS and CDR2 YYNGEE come from the germline V gene. The V gene lost 3 bases and the J gene lost 6 bases, with 6 bases spanning the gap. The CDR3 DNA follows: TGTGCCAGCAGCGACAGGGCCGGGGAGCTGTTTTTT. Protein product: CASSDRAGELFF. The variable domain in full, completed from reference TRBV9 and TRBJ2-2, reads DSGVTQTPKHLITATGQRVTLRCSPRSGDLSVYWYQQSLDQGLQFLIQYYNGEERAKGNILERFSAQQFPDLHSELNLSSLELGDSALYFCASSDRAGELFFGEGSRLTVL.

This chain uses TRBV5-1 with TRBJ2-5; a weak D match, TRBD2 (6 bases). The germline V gene encodes CDR1 SGHRS and CDR2 YFSETQ. The V end was cut by 5 bases, the J end by 5 bases, with 16 bases between. CDR3 size: 14 residues. The CDR3 loop is CASSPPGERETQYF. DNA for the CDR3: TGCGCCAGCAGTCCACCGGGGGAGAGGGAGACCCAGTACTTC.

The J gene is TRBJ2-1, the V gene TRBV5-1; a weak D match, TRBD2 (5 bases). There are 13 residues in the CDR3. Germline V gene sequence: CDR1 SGHRS, CDR2 YFSETQ. V dropped 0 bases and J dropped 9 bases, with 10 bases sitting between them. The CDR3 loop is CASSLGNEGEQFF. The CDR3 bases are TGCGCCAGCAGCTTGGGGAACGAGGGTGAGCAGTTCTTC.

The chain uses TRBV23-1 and TRBJ2-1; 10 bases agree with TRBD1. TRBV23-1 qualifies as an ORF whose function is uncertain. This CDR3 region has 17 residues. Trimming took 2 bases from V and 6 from J; bases not matched to a gene: 10. CDR3 nucleotide sequence: TGCGCCAGCAGTCAACCCCCTGAAGGACAGGGGGTCAATGAGCAGTTCTTC. Translated: CASSQPPEGQGVNEQFF.

The chain employs TRBV7-3 and TRBJ2-1; the match to TRBD2 covers 10 bases. CDR3 length: 15 amino acids. The germline gives CDR1 SGHTA, CDR2 FQGTGA. The junction had 7 bases not matched to a gene; V was cut back by 3 bases and J by 8 bases. CDR3 residues: CASSFGTSVSDEQFF. CDR3 in DNA: TGTGCCAGCAGCTTCGGGACTAGCGTGTCGGATGAGCAGTTCTTC.

Only a few counts were recorded for this clone. DNA for the CDR3: TGCGCCAGCAGCTTGGACACCCCTAACTATGGCTACACCTTC. It codes for CASSLDTPNYGYTF. V usage is TRBV5-1 and J usage is TRBJ1-2; D gene ambiguous. V was cut by 0 bases and J by 0 bases, with 6 bases left in between. Germline CDR1 and CDR2: SGHRS and YFSETQ. The CDR3 totals 14 residues. Using reference TRBV5-1 and TRBJ1-2 for the parts outside the CDR3, the full variable domain is KAGVTQTPRYLIKTRGQQVTLSCSPISGHRSVSWYQQTPGQGLQFLFEYFSETQRNKGNFPGRFSGRQFSNSRSEMNVSTLELGDSALYLCASSLDTPNYGYTFGSGTRLTVV.

V gene TRBV27 combines with J gene TRBJ2-1; D may be TRBD1 (5 bases). Trimming took 5 bases from V and 5 from J, leaving 13 bases between them. The CDR3 totals 14 residues. Germline CDR1 reads MNHEY; CDR2 reads SMNVEV (reference sequence). The CDR3 DNA is TGTGCCAGCAGTCCCCGGACACCAAACAATGAGCAGTTCTTC. Protein: CASSPRTPNNEQFF.